The present entry profiles one T cell receptor beta chain with its context. The source of the sample is a study of blood T cell repertoires in COVID-19. The wider study: From the United States, Italy and Spain came samples of acute and convalescent COVID-19. PBMCs, B-cell-depleted T cells, or T cells were the source of the cDNA or gDNA that made up the material.

CDR1 is SEHNR, CDR2 FQNEAQ, per germline (reference sequence). V was shortened by 5 bases and J by 1 base, with 15 bases between the two germline ends. This CDR3 comprises 16 residues. Per the original methods: Reference gene primer amplification in the assay estimated nucleated cell counts. Data came from immunoSEQ multiplex PCR; TCRdb stores just in-frame clones and leaves some out. Clonal size and the V and J genes are those of that table, whereas D and trimming came from the DNA. The sample has just over 650,000 clones, around 89% seen once; the top ten hold more than 0.25%. The sequencing input was peripheral blood. The chain links TRBV7-9 to TRBJ2-1, with D tentatively TRBD2 (5 bases). The TCR originated in a woman aged 18-29 years with acute or convalescent COVID-19. Written as DNA, the CDR3 is TGTGCCAGCAGCACACCAGGAGGACGGTCCTACAATGAGCAGTTCTTC. This encodes CASSTPGGRSYNEQFF.